This entry describes one T cell receptor (beta chain). These data originate in a study of OX40 agonist ivuxolimab in advanced cancers. At the level of the study: Allowance was made for prior anti-PD-1, anti-PD-L1 or anti-CTLA-4 therapy, and 40% to 45% had some. Partial responses were achieved by three patients, one with hepatocellular carcinoma and two with cutaneous melanoma.

The CDR3 is made up of 14 amino acids. Germline V gene lookup returns CDR1 MDHEN and CDR2 SYDVKM. The germline V and J ends were trimmed by 9 bases and 7 bases, with 19 bases remaining between them. Sequencing was performed with immunoSEQ multiplex PCR; in TCRdb, only in-frame clones are kept and a portion is missing. Of tens of thousands of clones in the sample, approximately 80% are singletons; the top ten hold 1.5% to 2%. Sequenced here: CD4+ or CD8+ T cells sorted from blood, sampled in a trial of the OX40 agonist ivuxolimab. The chain recombines TRBV28 with TRBJ1-5, with a tentative D call TRBD1 (6 bases). This TCR was sampled from an adult with an advanced solid tumor such as melanoma, head and neck, liver or kidney cancer. CDR3 loop: CASTRGVDPQPQHF. CDR3 in DNA: TGTGCCAGTACCAGGGGAGTTGACCCACAGCCCCAGCATTTT.